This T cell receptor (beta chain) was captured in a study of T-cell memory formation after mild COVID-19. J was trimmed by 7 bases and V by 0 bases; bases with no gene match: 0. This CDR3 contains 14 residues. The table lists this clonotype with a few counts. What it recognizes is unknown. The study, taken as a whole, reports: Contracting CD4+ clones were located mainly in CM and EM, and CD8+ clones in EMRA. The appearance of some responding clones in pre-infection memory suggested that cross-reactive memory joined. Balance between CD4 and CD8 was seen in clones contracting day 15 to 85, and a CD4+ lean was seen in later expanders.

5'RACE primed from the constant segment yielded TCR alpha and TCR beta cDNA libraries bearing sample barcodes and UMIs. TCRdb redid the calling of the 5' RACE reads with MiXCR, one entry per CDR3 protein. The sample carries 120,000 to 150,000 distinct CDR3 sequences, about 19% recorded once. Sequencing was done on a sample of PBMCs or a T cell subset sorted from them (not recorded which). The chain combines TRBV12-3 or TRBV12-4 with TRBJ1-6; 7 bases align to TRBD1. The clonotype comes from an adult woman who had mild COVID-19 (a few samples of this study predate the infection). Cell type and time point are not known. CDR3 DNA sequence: TGTGCCAGCAGTTTAGCAGGGGGCAATTCACCCCTCCACTTT. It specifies CASSLAGGNSPLHF.